Detailed here is one T cell receptor (beta chain). The antigen remains undetermined. V shed 0 bases and J shed 11 bases, with 11 bases lying between them. The length of the CDR3 is 12 residues. CDR1 is SQVTM and CDR2 is ANQGSEA in the germline V gene. As for time point: week 5, during vaccination. The study gave 300 ug of mutant IDH1 20-mer peptide per vaccine dose, with topical imiquimod. Those who donated had recent WHO grade 3 or 4 IDH1-mutant, ATRX-lost astrocytomas. Measured with immunoSEQ multiplex PCR; TCRdb has only the in-frame clones, and not every one. The top ten hold 11% of the sample, which has over 30,000 clones, around 58% seen once. The sample belongs to a study of a mutant IDH1 vaccine in newly diagnosed glioma. Turning to the study itself: Of the patients given treatment, 62.5% were male and about 38% were female, and a mean age of roughly 40 years was recorded.

This clonotype was sampled from a woman between 18 and 30 years old with glioma. The input for sequencing was PBMCs, taken from a glioma patient whose treatment included an IDH1 peptide vaccine. V gene TRBV29-1 combines with J gene TRBJ1-3; no firm D call. CDR3 protein: CSVEDRDWSIYF. CDR3 DNA: TGCAGCGTTGAAGATCGAGACTGGTCCATATATTTT.